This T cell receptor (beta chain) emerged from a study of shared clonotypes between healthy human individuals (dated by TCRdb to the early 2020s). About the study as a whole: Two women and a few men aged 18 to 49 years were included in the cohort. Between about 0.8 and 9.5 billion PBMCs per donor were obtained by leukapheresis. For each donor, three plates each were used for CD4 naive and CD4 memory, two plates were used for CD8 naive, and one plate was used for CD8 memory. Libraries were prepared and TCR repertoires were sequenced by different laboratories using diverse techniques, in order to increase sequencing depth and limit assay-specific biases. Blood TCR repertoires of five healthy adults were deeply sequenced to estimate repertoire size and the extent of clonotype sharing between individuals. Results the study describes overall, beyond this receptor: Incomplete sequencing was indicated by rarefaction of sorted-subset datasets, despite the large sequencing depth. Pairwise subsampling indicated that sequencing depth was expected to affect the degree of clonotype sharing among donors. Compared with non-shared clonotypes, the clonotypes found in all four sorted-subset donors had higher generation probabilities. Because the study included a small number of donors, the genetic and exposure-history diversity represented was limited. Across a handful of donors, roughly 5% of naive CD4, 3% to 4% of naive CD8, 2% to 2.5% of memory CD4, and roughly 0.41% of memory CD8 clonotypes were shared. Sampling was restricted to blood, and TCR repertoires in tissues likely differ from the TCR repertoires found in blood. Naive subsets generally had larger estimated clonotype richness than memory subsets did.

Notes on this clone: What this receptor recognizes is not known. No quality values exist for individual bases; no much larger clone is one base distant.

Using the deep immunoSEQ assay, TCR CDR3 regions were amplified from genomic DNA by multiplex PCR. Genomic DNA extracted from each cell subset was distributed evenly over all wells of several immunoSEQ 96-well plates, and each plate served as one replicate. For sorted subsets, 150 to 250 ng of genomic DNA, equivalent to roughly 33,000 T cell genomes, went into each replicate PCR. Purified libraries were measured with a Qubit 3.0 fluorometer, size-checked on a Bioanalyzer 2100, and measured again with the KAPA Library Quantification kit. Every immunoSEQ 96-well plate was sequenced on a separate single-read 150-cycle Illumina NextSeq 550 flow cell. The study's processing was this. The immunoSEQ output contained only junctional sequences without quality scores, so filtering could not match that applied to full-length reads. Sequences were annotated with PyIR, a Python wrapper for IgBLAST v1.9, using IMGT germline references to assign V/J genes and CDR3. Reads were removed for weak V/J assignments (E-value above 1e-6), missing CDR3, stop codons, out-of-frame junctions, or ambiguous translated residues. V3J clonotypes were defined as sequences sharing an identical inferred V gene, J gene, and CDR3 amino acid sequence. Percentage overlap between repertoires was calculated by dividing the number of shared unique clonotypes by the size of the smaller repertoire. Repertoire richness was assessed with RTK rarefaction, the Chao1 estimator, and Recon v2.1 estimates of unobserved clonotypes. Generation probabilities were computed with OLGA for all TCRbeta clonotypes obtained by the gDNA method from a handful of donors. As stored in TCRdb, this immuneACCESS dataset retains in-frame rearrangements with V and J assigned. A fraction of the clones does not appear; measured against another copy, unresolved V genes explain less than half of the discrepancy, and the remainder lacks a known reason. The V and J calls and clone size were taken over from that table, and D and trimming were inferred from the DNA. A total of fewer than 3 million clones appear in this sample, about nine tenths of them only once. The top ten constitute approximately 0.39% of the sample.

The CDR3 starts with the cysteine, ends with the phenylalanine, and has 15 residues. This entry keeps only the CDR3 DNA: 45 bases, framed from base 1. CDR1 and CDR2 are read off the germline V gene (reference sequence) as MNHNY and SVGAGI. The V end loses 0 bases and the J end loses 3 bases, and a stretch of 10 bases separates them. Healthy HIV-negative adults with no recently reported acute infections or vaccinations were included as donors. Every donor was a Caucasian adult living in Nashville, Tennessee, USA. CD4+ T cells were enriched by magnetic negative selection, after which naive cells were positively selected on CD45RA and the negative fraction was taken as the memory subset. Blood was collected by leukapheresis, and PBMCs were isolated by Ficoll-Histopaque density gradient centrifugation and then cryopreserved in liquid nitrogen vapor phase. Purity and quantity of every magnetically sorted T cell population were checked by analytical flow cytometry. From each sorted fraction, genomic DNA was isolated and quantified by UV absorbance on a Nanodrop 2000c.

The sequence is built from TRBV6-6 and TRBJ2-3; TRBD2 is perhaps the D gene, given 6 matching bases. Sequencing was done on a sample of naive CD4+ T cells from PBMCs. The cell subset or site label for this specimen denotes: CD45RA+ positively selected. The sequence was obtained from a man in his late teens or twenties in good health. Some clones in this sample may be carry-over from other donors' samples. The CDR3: CASSYSLASTDTQYF. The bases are TGTGCCAGCAGTTACTCGCTAGCGTCAACAGATACGCAGTATTTT.